This TCR beta chain came from a study of post-analysis software for immune sequencing data. About the research overall: Patients had relapsing-remitting, secondary progressive or progressive-relapsing multiple sclerosis; some lacked subtype. Study results and caveats: Samples made in the same batch grouped tightly together by F measure. Significantly decreased normalized Chao1 diversity was recorded for multiple sclerosis patients relative to controls.

Prepared libraries of TCR beta cDNA carried unique molecular identifiers. Input amounts of 1 to 10 million T cells were used. These gave roughly 0.5 million cDNA molecules, so each molecule approximated one T cell. TCRdb called the PCR reads again in MiXCR, with one record for every CDR3 protein. Among about 820,000 distinct CDR3 sequences listed, roughly 50% were seen once. About this clonotype: What it binds is unknown.

This receptor was identified in a girl aged 5-17 years with multiple sclerosis. Input material: blood.

The CDR3 nucleotides are TGCAGTGCTAGCTCTAGCGGTTTCTACGAGCAGTACTTC. Protein: CSASSSGFYEQYF. The chain links TRBV20-1 to TRBJ2-5, with TRBD2 identical over 7 bases. The J call may be in error: the DNA end matches TRBJ2-7 better. The germline CDR1 and CDR2 sequences are DFQATT and SNEGSKA (reference sequence). The CDR3 contains 13 residues.